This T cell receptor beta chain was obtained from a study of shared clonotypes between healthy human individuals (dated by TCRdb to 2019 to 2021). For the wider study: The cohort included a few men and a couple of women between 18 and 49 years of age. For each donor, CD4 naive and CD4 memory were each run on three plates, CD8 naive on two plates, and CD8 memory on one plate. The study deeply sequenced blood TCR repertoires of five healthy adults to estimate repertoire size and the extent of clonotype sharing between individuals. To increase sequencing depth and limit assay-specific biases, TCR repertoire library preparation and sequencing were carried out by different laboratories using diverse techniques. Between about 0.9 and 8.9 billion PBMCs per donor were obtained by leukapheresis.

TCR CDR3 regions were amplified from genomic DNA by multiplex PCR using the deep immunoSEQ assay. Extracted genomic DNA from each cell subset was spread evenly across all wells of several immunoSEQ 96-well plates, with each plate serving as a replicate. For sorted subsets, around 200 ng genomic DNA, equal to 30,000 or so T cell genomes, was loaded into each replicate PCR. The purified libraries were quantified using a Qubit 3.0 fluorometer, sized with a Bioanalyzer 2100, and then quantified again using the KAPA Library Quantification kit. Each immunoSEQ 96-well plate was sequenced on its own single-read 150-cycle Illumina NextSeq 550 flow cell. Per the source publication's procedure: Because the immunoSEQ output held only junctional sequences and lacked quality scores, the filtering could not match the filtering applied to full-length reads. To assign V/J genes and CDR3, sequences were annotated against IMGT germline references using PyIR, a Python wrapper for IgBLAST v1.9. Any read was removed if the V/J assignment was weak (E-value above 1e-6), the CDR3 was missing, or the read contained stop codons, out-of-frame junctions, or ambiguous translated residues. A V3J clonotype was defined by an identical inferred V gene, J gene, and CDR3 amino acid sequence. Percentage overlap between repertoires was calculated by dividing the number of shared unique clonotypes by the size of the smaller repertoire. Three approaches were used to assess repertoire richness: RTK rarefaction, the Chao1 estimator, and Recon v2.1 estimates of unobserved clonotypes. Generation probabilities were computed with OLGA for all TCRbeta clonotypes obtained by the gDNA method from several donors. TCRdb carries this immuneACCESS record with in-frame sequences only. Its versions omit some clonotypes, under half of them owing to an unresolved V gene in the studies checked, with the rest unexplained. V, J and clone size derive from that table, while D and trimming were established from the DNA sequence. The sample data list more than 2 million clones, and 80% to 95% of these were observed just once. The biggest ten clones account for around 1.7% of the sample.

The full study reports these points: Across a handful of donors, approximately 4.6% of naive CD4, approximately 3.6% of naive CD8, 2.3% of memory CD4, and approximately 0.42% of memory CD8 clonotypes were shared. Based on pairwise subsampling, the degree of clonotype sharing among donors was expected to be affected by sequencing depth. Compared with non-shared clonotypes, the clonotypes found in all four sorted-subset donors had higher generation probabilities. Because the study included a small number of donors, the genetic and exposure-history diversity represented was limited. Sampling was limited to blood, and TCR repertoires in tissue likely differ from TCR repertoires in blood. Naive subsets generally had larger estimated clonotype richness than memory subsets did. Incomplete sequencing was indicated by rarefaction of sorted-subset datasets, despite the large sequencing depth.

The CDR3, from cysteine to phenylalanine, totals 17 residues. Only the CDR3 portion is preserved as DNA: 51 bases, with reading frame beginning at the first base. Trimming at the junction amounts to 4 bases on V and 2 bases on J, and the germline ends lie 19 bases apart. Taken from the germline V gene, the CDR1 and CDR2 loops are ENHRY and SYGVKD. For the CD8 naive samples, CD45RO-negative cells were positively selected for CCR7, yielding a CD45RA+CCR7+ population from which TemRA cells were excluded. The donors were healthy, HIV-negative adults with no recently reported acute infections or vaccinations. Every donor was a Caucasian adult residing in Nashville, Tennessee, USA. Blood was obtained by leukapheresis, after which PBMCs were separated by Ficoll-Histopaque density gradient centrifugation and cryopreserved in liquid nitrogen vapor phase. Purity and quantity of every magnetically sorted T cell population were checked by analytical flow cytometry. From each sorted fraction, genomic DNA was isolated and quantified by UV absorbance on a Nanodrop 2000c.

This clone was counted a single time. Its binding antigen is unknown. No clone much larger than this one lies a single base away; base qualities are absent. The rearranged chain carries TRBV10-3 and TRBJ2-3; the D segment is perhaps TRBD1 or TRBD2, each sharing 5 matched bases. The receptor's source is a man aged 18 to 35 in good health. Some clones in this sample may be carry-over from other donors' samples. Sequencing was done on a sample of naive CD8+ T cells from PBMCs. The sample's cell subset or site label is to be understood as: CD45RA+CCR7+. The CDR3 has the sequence CAISGRPGEGVTDTQYF. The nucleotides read TGTGCCATCAGTGGTAGACCCGGGGAAGGGGTCACAGATACGCAGTATTTT.